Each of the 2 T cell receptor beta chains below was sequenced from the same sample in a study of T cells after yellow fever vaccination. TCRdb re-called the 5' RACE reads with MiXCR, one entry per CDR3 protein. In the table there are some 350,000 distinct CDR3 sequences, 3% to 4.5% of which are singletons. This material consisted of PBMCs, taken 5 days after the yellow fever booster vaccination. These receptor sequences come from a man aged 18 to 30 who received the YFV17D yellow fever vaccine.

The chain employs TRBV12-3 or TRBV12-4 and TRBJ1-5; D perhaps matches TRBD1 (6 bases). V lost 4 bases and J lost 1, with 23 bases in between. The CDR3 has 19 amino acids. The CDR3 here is CASSSSVAGAPLSNQPQHF. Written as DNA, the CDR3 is TGTGCCAGCAGTTCCTCCGTAGCGGGGGCCCCCTTGAGCAATCAGCCCCAGCATTTT.

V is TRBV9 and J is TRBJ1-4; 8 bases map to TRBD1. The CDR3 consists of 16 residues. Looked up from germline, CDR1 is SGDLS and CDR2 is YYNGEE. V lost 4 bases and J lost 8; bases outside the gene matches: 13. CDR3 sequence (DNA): TGTGCCAGCAGCTCCCGACAGGGGAATGGGGAAGAAAAACTGTTTTTT. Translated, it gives CASSSRQGNGEEKLFF.